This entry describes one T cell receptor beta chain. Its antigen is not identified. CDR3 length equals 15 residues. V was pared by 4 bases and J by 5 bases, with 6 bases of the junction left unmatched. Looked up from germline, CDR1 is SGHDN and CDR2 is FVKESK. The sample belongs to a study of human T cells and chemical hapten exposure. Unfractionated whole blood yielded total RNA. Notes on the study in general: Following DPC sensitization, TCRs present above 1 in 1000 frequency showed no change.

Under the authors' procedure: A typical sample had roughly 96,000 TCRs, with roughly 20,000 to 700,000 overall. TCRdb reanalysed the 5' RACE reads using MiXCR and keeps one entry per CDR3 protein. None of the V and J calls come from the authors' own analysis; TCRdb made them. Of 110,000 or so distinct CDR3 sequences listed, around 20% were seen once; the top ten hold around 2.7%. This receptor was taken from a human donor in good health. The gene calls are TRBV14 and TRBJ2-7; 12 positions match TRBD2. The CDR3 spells CASSLTSGRMHEQYF. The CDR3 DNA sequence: TGTGCCAGCAGCCTGACTAGCGGGAGAATGCACGAGCAGTACTTC. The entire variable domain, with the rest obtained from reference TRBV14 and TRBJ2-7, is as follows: EAGVTQFPSHSVIEKGQTVTLRCDPISGHDNLYWYRRVMGKEIKFLLHFVKESKQDESGMPNNRFLAERTGGTYSTLKVQPAELEDSGVYFCASSLTSGRMHEQYFGPGTRLTVT.